Shown below are 10 T cell receptor beta chains from a single sample sequenced in a study of graft-versus-host responses after intestinal transplantation. Sequencing used immunoSEQ multiplex PCR; TCRdb keeps in-frame clones, though not all of them. The sample carries about 130,000 clones, roughly nine tenths recorded once. Their target antigens are unknown. This specimen was unstimulated CD4+ T cells sorted from spleen or lymph node cells, taken before intestinal transplant. The receptors shown here come from a human donor who received an intestinal transplant.

This clone was observed a single time. The chain links TRBV5-1 to TRBJ2-7; TRBD2 matches at 8 bases. Germline V CDR1 and CDR2: SGHRS, YFSETQ. The CDR3 sequence is 15 residues long. The V and J ends lost 2 bases and 0 bases, in that order; junction bases with no gene match: 4. The CDR3 region is CASSFFGGASYEQYF. DNA of the CDR3: TGCGCCAGCAGCTTTTTCGGGGGGGCCTCCTACGAGCAGTACTTC.

V is TRBV11-2 and J is TRBJ2-5; TRBD1 matches at 7 bases. Germline-derived CDR1 and CDR2 are SGHAT and FQNNGV. The CDR3 runs to 14 residues. V lost 3 bases, J lost 5 bases, and 6 bases stayed unmatched. The chain's CDR3 is CASSFLGQVETQYF. The CDR3 nucleotides read TGTGCCAGCAGCTTCCTCGGACAGGTGGAGACCCAGTACTTC.

The chain joins TRBV6-5 to TRBJ1-3, with unresolved D. Germline V gene lookup returns CDR1 MNHEY and CDR2 SVGAGI. V was cut by 4 bases and J by 0 bases, with 13 bases left in between. The CDR3 has 16 residues. The CDR3 spells CASSSPGLSSGNTIYF. The CDR3 DNA is TGTGCCAGCAGTTCCCCGGGTCTATCCTCTGGAAACACCATATATTTT.

V usage is TRBV4-1 and J usage is TRBJ1-1, with D unclear. Germline CDR1 is MGHRA and CDR2 is YSYEKL. V was pared by 1 base and J by 1 base, with 7 bases between. The CDR3 runs 14 residues. The CDR3 nucleotides read TGCGCCAGCAGCCAAGTGGGTGGGAACACTGAAGCTTTCTTT. Its translation is CASSQVGGNTEAFF.

The rearrangement links TRBV7-9 to TRBJ2-5; D remains ambiguous. CDR3 size: 13 residues. V was pared by 0 bases and J by 5 bases, with 7 bases between. Germline V gene lookup returns CDR1 SEHNR and CDR2 FQNEAQ (reference sequence). This CDR3 is CASSLAGVETQYF. CDR3 coding DNA: TGTGCCAGCAGCTTAGCAGGAGTGGAGACCCAGTACTTC. The variable domain in full, completed from reference TRBV7-9 and TRBJ2-5, reads DTGVSQNPRHKITKRGQNVTFRCDPISEHNRLYWYRQTLGQGPEFLTYFQNEAQLEKSRLLSDRFSAERPKGSFSTLEIQRTEQGDSAMYLCASSLAGVETQYFGPGTRLLVL.

The chain employs TRBV29-1 and TRBJ2-7, with no clear D. Trimming removed 7 bases from V and 9 bases from J, with 10 bases in between. The CDR3 runs 9 residues. Germline V gene lookup returns CDR1 SQVTM and CDR2 ANQGSEA. The chain's CDR3 is CSGPWGQYF. In nucleotides, the CDR3 is TGCAGCGGACCTTGGGGGCAGTACTTC.

As for this clone: Other DNA variants within this sample encode the same CDR3. This chain links TRBV15 with TRBJ1-5; perhaps TRBD1 as D (5 bases). V was trimmed by 0 bases and J by 4 bases, leaving 7 bases between them. Germline V gene data show CDR1 as LNHNV and CDR2 as YYDKDF (reference sequence). This CDR3 contains 14 residues. The CDR3, as DNA: TGTGCCACCAGCAGAGATGGGGGGAATCAGCCCCAGCATTTT. Its protein is CATSRDGGNQPQHF.

V gene TRBV6-5 combines with J gene TRBJ2-3, with D perhaps matching TRBD2 (6 bases). The CDR3 totals 13 residues. Trimming shortened V by 4 bases and J by 1 base, and 6 bases separated the two germline ends. CDR1 is MNHEY and CDR2 is SVGAGI in the germline V gene. CDR3 nucleotides: TGTGCCAGCAGTTGGGGGGGCACAGATACGCAGTATTTT. It specifies CASSWGGTDTQYF.

This clone has a handful of counts. This chain connects TRBV9 to TRBJ1-1, with D unclear. V lost 0 bases, J lost 0 bases, and 3 bases lay in between. Germline V gene lookup returns CDR1 SGDLS and CDR2 YYNGEE. This CDR3 comprises 13 residues. The CDR3 nucleotides are TGTGCCAGCAGCGTAGAGTTGAACACTGAAGCTTTCTTT. Encoded protein: CASSVELNTEAFF.

This chain links TRBV6-5 with TRBJ1-1; no firm D call. The CDR3 is 15 amino acids. Germline V gene lookup returns CDR1 MNHEY and CDR2 SVGAGI. Trimming left V 8 bases short and J 3 bases short, with 19 bases between. This CDR3 is CASLPGWGLHTEAFF. In DNA, the CDR3 is TGTGCCAGCCTTCCGGGGTGGGGTCTCCACACTGAAGCTTTCTTT.